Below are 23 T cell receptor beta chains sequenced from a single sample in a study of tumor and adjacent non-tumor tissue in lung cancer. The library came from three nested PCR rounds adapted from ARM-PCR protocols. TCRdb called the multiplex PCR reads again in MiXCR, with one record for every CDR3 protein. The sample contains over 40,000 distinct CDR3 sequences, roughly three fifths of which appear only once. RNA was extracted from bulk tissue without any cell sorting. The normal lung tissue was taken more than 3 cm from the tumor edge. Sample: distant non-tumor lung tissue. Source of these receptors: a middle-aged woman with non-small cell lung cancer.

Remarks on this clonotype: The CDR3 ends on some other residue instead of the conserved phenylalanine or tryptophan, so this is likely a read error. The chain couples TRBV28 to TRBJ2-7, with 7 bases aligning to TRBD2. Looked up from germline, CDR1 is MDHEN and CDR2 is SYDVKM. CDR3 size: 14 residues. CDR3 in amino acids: CTSSPGLAAREQYL. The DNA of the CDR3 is TGTACCAGCAGTCCAGGCCTAGCGGCGCGCGAGCAGTACCTC.

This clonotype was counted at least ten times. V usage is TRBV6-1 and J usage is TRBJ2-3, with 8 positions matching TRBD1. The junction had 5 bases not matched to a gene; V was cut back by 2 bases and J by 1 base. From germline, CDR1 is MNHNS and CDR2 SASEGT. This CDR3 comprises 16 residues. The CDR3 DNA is TGTGCCAGCAGTGAACGTCGGACAGGGCGCACAGATACGCAGTATTTT. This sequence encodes CASSERRTGRTDTQYF.

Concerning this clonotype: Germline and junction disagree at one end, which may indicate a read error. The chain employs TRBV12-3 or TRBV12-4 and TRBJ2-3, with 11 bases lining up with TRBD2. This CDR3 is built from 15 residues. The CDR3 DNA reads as TGTGTCAGCAGCAAGACTAGCGGGGCCTCAGATACGCAGTATTTT. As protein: CVSSKTSGASDTQYF.

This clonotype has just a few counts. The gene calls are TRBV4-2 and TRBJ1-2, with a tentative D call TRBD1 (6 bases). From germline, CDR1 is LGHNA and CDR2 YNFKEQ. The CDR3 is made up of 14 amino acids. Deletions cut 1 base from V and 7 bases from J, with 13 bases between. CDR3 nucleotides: TGTGCCAGCAGCCAAGCTACAGGGAGCGGTGGCTACACCTTC. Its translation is CASSQATGSGGYTF.

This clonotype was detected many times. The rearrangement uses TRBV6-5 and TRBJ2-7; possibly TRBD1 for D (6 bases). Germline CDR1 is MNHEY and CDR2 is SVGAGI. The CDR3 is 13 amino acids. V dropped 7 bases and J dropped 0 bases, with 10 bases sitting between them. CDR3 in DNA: TGTGCCAGCAAGGGACATAACTCCTACGAGCAGTACTTC. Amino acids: CASKGHNSYEQYF.

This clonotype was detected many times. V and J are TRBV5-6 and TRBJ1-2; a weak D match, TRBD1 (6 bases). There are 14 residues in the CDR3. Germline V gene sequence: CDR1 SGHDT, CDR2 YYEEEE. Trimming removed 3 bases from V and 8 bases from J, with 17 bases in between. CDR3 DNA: TGTGCCAGCAGCTACGGACAGTCGGTAAACGGCTACACCTTC. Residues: CASSYGQSVNGYTF.

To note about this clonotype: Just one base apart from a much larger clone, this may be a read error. CDR3 in amino acids: CASSPLRAGWAFF. As DNA, the CDR3 is TGTGCCAGCAGCCCTCTCCGGGCAGGGTGGGCTTTCTTT. The chain joins TRBV12-3 or TRBV12-4 to TRBJ1-1, with a weak D call TRBD1 (5 bases). Trimming cost V 6 bases and J 11 bases, with 19 bases left between them. The CDR3 runs 13 residues.

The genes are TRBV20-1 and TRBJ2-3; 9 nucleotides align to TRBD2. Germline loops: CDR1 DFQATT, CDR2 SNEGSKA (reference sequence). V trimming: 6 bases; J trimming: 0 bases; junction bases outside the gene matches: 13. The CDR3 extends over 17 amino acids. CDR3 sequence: CSARVQRGAPSTDTQYF. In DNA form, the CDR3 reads TGCAGTGCGAGGGTCCAGCGGGGGGCCCCTAGCACAGATACGCAGTATTTT.

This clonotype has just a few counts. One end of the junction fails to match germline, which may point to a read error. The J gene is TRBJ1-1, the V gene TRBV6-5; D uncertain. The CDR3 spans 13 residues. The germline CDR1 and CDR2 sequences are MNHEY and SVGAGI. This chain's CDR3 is CTSSNGPAQEAFF. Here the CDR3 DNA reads TGTACCAGTAGTAATGGGCCAGCTCAAGAAGCTTTCTTT.

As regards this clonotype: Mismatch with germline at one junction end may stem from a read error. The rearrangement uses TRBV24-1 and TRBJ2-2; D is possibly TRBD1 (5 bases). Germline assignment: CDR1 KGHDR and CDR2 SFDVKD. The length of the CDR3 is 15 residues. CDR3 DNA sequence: TGTGCCACCAGTGATTTGCAGGGAAACATCGGGGAGCTGTTTTTT. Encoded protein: CATSDLQGNIGELFF.

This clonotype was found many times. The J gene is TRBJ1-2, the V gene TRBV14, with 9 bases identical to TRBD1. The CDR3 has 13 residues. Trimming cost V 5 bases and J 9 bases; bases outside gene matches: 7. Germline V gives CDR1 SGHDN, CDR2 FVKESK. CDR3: CASSFTQGASYTF. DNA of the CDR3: TGTGCCAGCAGCTTCACACAGGGGGCAAGCTACACCTTC.

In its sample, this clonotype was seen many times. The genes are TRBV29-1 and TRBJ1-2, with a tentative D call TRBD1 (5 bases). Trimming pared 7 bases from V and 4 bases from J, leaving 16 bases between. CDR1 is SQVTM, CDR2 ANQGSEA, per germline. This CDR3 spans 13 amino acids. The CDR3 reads CSARLWGVYGYTF. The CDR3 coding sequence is TGCAGCGCCAGGTTATGGGGGGTCTATGGCTACACCTTC.

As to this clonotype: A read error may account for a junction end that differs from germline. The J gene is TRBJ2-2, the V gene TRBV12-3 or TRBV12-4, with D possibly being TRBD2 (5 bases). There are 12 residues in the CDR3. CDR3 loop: CASKRNTGEPFF. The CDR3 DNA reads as TGTGCCAGCAAGAGGAACACCGGGGAGCCGTTTTTT.

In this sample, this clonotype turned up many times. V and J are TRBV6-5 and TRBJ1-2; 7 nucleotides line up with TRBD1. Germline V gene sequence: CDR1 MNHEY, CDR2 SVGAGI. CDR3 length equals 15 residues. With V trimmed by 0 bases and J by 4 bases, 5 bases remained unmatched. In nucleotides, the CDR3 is TGTGCCAGCAGTTACTCGAAGGCAGGGGGCTATGGCTACACCTTC. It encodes CASSYSKAGGYGYTF.

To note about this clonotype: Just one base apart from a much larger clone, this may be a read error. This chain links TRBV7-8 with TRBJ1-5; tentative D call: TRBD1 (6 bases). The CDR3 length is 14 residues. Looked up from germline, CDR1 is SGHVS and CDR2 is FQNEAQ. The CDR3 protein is CVSSLGGAEGPQHF. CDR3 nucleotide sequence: TGTGTCAGCAGCTTAGGGGGGGCAGAGGGGCCCCAGCATTTT.

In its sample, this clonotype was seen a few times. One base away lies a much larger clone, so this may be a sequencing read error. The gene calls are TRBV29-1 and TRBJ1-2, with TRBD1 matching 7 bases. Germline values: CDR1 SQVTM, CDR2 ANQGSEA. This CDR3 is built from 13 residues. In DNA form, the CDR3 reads TGCAGCGTTGGGGACAGAACTAACTATGGCTGCACCTTC. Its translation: CSVGDRTNYGCTF.

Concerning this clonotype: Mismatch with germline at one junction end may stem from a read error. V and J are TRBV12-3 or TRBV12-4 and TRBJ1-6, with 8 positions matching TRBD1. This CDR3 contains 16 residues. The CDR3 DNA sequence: TGTGCCAGCAGTAGGACAGGGAGGGCCCATAATACACCCCTCCACTTT. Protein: CASSRTGRAHNTPLHF.

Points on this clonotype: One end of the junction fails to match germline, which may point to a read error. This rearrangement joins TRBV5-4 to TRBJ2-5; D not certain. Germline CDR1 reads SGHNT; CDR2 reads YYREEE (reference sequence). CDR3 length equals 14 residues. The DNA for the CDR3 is TGTGCTAGCAGCTTCTCAAAGGTCGATGAGACCCAGTACTTC. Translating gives CASSFSKVDETQYF.

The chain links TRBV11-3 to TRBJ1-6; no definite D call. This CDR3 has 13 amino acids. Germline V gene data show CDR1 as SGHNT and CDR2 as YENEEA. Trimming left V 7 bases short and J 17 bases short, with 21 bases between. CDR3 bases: TGTGCCAGCAACCATGGGGAGAATTCACCAATCCACTTT. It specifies CASNHGENSPIHF.

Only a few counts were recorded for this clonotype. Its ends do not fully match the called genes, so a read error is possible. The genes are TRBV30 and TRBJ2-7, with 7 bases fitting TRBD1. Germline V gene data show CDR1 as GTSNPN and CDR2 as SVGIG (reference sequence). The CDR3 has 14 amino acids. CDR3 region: CAWSRDSLSYDQYF. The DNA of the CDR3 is TGTGCCTGGTCCCGGGACAGTCTTTCCTACGATCAGTACTTC.

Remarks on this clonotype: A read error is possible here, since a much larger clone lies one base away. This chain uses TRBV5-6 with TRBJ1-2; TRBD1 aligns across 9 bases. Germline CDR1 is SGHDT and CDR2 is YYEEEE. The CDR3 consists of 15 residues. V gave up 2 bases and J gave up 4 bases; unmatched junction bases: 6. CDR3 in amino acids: CASSLGDRDIYGYTF. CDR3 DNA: TGTGCCAGCAGCTTAGGGGACAGGGACATCTATGGCTACACCTTC.

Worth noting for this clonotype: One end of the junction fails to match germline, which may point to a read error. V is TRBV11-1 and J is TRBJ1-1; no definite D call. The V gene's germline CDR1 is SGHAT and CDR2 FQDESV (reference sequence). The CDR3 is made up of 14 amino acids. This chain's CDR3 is CASSFGGDNTEALF. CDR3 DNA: TGTGCCAGCAGCTTTGGCGGGGATAACACTGAAGCTCTCTTT.

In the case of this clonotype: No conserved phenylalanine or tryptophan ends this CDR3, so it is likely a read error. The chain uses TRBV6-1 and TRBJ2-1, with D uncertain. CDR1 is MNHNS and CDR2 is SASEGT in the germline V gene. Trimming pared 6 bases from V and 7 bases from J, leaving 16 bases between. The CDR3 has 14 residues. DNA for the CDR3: TGTGCCAGCAGATTAGACTGGATAGAAAATGAGCAGTTCTTA. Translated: CASRLDWIENEQFL.